The clone carrying this TCR beta chain was counted between two and nine times. V was trimmed by 0 bases and J by 5 bases, leaving 10 bases between them. The CDR3 extends over 13 amino acids. Germline CDR1 DFQATT, CDR2 SNEGSKA (reference sequence). These data come from a study of T-cell memory formation after mild COVID-19. MiXCR, applied by TCRdb to the 5' RACE reads, yields one record per CDR3 protein. Here the sample spans over 150,000 distinct CDR3 sequences, roughly 13% being singletons. This receptor was identified in a man between 18 and 35 years old who had mild COVID-19 (a few samples of this study predate the infection). Cell type and time point are not known. Material: PBMCs or a T cell subset sorted from them (not recorded which). V usage is TRBV20-1 and J usage is TRBJ1-1; TRBD1 might be the D (5 bases). Here the CDR3 DNA reads TGCAGTGCTAGAGATCCAGGGCGGACTGAAGCTTTCTTT. Protein product: CSARDPGRTEAFF.